Shown below are 22 T cell receptor beta chains from a single sample sequenced in a study of molecular identifiers for immune sequencing clone quantification. MiXCR, applied by TCRdb to the PCR reads, yields one record per CDR3 protein. Of fewer than 350,000 distinct CDR3 sequences in the sample, 20% to 25% were seen once. The sample comprised naive CD8+ T cells from blood, with Jurkat cell RNA spiked in. Subset noted: FACS-sorted CD8+CD4-CCR7+CD45RA+ naive T cells. The receptors shown here come from a human donor in good health. Some libraries in this study had Jurkat cell RNA spiked in.

Concerning this clonotype: A much larger clone lies a single base off, so this may be a read error. CDR3 sequence: CASRDVHEQYV. As DNA, the CDR3 is TGTGCCTCAAGGGACGTCCACGAGCAGTACGTC. The chain is built from TRBV19 and TRBJ2-7; D possibly matches TRBD1 or TRBD2 (5 bases each). Germline V lookup: CDR1 LNHDA, CDR2 SQIVND (reference sequence). The CDR3 is 11 amino acids. V lost 11 bases to trimming and J lost 5 bases, with 13 bases between them.

V and J are TRBV6-5 and TRBJ2-2; the D gene is possibly TRBD1 (5 bases). V was pared by 4 bases and J by 3 bases, with 12 bases between. Per the germline V gene, CDR1 is MNHEY and CDR2 is SVGAGI. The CDR3 is made up of 15 amino acids. The CDR3 is CASSSKDIDTGELFF. The CDR3 bases are TGTGCCAGCAGTTCTAAGGACATAGACACCGGGGAGCTGTTTTTT.

Many counts were recorded for this clonotype. This chain links TRBV4-1 with TRBJ1-2; 12 bases fit TRBD1. Germline CDR1 reads MGHRA; CDR2 reads YSYEKL. The trim removed 0 bases at V and 4 bases at J, leaving 9 bases unmatched. CDR3 length: 18 residues. CDR3 amino acids: CASSQELGTGGWGYGYTF. As DNA, the CDR3 is TGCGCCAGCAGCCAAGAATTGGGGACAGGGGGCTGGGGCTATGGCTACACCTTC.

As to this clonotype: This may stem from a read error, because a much larger clone lies one nucleotide away. The CDR3 end shows no conserved phenylalanine or tryptophan, and so a read error is likely. In DNA form, the CDR3 reads TGTGCCTGGAGTGTCCCTAGGGATACGCAGTATTCT. Protein: CAWSVPRDTQYS. The chain uses TRBV30 and TRBJ2-3; D ambiguous. Germline CDR1 reads GTSNPN; CDR2 reads SVGIG (reference sequence). Trimming took 0 bases from V and 6 from J, leaving 7 bases between them. The CDR3 runs 12 residues.

This clonotype has ten or more counts. The rearrangement links TRBV23-1 to TRBJ1-5, with D possibly being TRBD1 (6 bases). TRBV23-1 counts as an open reading frame of uncertain function. The ends were cut back, 2 bases at V and 4 bases at J, with 9 bases in the middle. CDR3 length: 14 amino acids. The CDR3 DNA is TGCGCCAGCAGTCAAGGGACAAGGAATCAGCCCCAGCATTTT. Protein product: CASSQGTRNQPQHF.

Ten or more counts support this clonotype. The chain has TRBV3-1 and TRBJ1-1; 8 bases line up with TRBD1. Germline-derived CDR1 and CDR2 are LGHDT and YNNKEL (reference sequence). The CDR3 is made up of 14 amino acids. J gave up 7 bases and V 1 base, and 5 bases lay outside the gene matches. CDR3 residues: CASSQVGQGDEAFF. The CDR3 DNA is TGTGCCAGCAGCCAAGTCGGACAGGGCGATGAAGCTTTCTTT.

This clonotype was seen at least ten times. The chain employs TRBV5-4 and TRBJ2-3; 7 nucleotides agree with TRBD2. The CDR3 spans 15 residues. Per germline, CDR1 SGHNT and CDR2 YYREEE (reference sequence). Trimming removed 2 bases from V and 0 bases from J; junction bases left unmatched: 3. The DNA of the CDR3 is TGTGCCAGCAGCTTTCGGGGGGATAGCACAGATACGCAGTATTTT. Translation gives CASSFRGDSTDTQYF. The whole variable domain, filled in from reference TRBV5-4 and TRBJ2-3, reads ETGVTQSPTHLIKTRGQQVTLRCSSQSGHNTVSWYQQALGQGPQFIFQYYREEENGRGNFPPRFSGLQFPNYSSELNVNALELDDSALYLCASSFRGDSTDTQYFGPGTRLTVL.

About this clonotype itself: With a much larger clone just one base away, this may be a read error. Lacking the conserved final phenylalanine or tryptophan, this CDR3 likely reflects a read error. This chain joins TRBV24-1 and TRBJ2-1; TRBD2 is a possible D gene (7 bases). CDR1 KGHDR and CDR2 SFDVKD come from the germline V gene. This CDR3 is 15 amino acids long. The V end lost 4 bases, the J end lost 10 bases, and 19 bases lay between the germline ends. CDR3 in DNA: TGTGCCACCAGTGAAGTGACAGGCGGGGGAGAGGAGCAGTTCTTA. The encoded protein is CATSEVTGGGEEQFL.

This clonotype was observed at least ten times. The genes are TRBV29-1 and TRBJ1-1, with 8 bases lining up with TRBD1. Trimming removed 6 bases from V and 7 bases from J; junction bases left unmatched: 10. CDR3 length: 13 residues. CDR1 SQVTM and CDR2 ANQGSEA come from the germline V gene. CDR3 region: CSVDYTGGGEAFF. CDR3 DNA sequence: TGCAGCGTGGATTATACAGGGGGAGGTGAAGCTTTCTTT.

This clonotype was counted at least ten times. This chain links TRBV7-9 with TRBJ2-5, with a possible D match to TRBD1 (5 bases). CDR1 and CDR2 from the germline V gene are SEHNR and FQNEAQ (reference sequence). This CDR3 contains 15 residues. V shed 2 bases and J shed 3 bases, with 13 bases lying between them. The CDR3 coding sequence is TGTGCCAGCAGCTTAACGACAGACCTAAAAGAGACCCAGTACTTC. Its translation: CASSLTTDLKETQYF. Using reference TRBV7-9 and TRBJ2-5 for the parts outside the CDR3, the full variable domain is DTGVSQNPRHKITKRGQNVTFRCDPISEHNRLYWYRQTLGQGPEFLTYFQNEAQLEKSRLLSDRFSAERPKGSFSTLEIQRTEQGDSAMYLCASSLTTDLKETQYFGPGTRLLVL.

This clonotype was counted many times. The chain couples TRBV29-1 to TRBJ2-6; D remains unclear. Trimming left V 5 bases short and J 4 bases short, with 15 bases between. The CDR3 runs to 15 residues. Germline CDR1 reads SQVTM; CDR2 reads ANQGSEA. Written as DNA, the CDR3 is TGCAGCGTTCCCGGTGGGGTTTCGGGGGCCAACGTCCTGACTTTC. Residues: CSVPGGVSGANVLTF.

This clonotype was seen repeatedly, ten times or more. The chain links TRBV6-1 to TRBJ2-3; 7 bases line up with TRBD2. J gave up 2 bases and V 2 bases, and 7 bases lay outside the gene matches. Germline assignment: CDR1 MNHNS and CDR2 SASEGT. The CDR3 is 16 residues long. The CDR3 nucleotides are TGTGCCAGCAGTGAACAGCCGGGGGGATCCACAGATACGCAGTATTTT. Protein: CASSEQPGGSTDTQYF.

This sequence joins TRBV27 and TRBJ2-1; 8 nucleotides align to TRBD1. This CDR3 is built from 16 residues. The V segment lost 1 base and the J segment 0 bases; nucleotides outside the gene matches: 2. The germline V gene encodes CDR1 MNHEY and CDR2 SMNVEV (reference sequence). The CDR3 here is CASSLFGTGSYNEQFF. The CDR3 nucleotides are TGTGCCAGCAGTTTATTTGGGACAGGCTCCTACAATGAGCAGTTCTTC.

Ten or more counts support this clonotype. This chain links TRBV7-9 with TRBJ2-3; D may be TRBD1 or TRBD2 (6 bases each). The V gene's germline CDR1 is SEHNR and CDR2 FQNEAQ (reference sequence). V dropped 0 bases and J dropped 2 bases, with 15 bases sitting between them. The CDR3 is 17 amino acids. The CDR3 is CASSLASGAEHTDTQYF. The CDR3, as DNA: TGTGCCAGCAGCTTAGCATCGGGGGCTGAGCACACAGATACGCAGTATTTT.

This clonotype occurred many times. The J gene is TRBJ1-4, the V gene TRBV12-3 or TRBV12-4; D might be TRBD1 (5 bases). The CDR3 consists of 11 residues. V lost 6 bases to trimming and J lost 7 bases, with 6 bases between them. CDR3 coding DNA: TGTGCCAGCAGCCAGGGTGAAAAACTGTTTTTT. It specifies CASSQGEKLFF.

Note on this clonotype: A read error is possible here, since a much larger clone lies one base away. This chain uses TRBV19 with TRBJ2-1; D may be TRBD1 (6 bases). This CDR3 region has 15 residues. CDR1 LNHDA and CDR2 SQIVND come from the germline V gene (reference sequence). The CDR3 nucleotides are TGTGCCGGTAGTATGTCGGGCAGGGGAAAGAATGAGCAGTTCTTC. The encoded protein is CAGSMSGRGKNEQFF.

This clonotype was counted ten times or more. CDR3 nucleotide sequence: TGTGCCAGCAGCCTTCTAGCGGAAGAGACCCAGTACTTC. Its translation: CASSLLAEETQYF. The rearrangement links TRBV27 to TRBJ2-5; 7 nucleotides match TRBD2. Germline assignment: CDR1 MNHEY and CDR2 SMNVEV (reference sequence). The CDR3 covers 13 residues. J gave up 3 bases and V 6 bases, and 4 bases lay outside the gene matches.

This clonotype came up many times. V gene TRBV13 combines with J gene TRBJ2-5; D is possibly TRBD2 (5 bases). V lost 6 bases and J 2 bases, leaving 7 bases between the germline ends. Germline CDR1 reads PRHDT; CDR2 reads FYEKMQ (reference sequence). The CDR3 is made up of 12 amino acids. The chain's CDR3 is CASSVAQETQYF. The CDR3 DNA is TGTGCCAGCAGTGTAGCGCAAGAGACCCAGTACTTC.

Concerning this clonotype itself: It may be a read error: a sequence one base away is much more abundant. The chain combines TRBV7-3 with TRBJ2-1, with 10 bases fitting TRBD2. J gave up 9 bases and V 6 bases, and 11 bases lay outside the gene matches. Germline CDR1 reads SGHTA; CDR2 reads FQGTGA. The CDR3 sequence is 15 residues long. DNA of the CDR3: TGTGCCAGCAGGTGGGGGCTAGCGGGAGACAGTGAGCAGTTCTTC. Its protein is CASRWGLAGDSEQFF.

With regard to this clonotype: It may be a read error: a sequence one base away is much more abundant. The chain is built from TRBV24-1 and TRBJ2-2; 10 bases are a match to TRBD2. Per germline, CDR1 KGHDR and CDR2 SFDVKD. This CDR3 has 18 residues. CDR3 region: CATSDWRAGGPDTWELFF. The CDR3 DNA sequence: TGTGCCACCAGTGATTGGCGAGCGGGAGGGCCGGACACCTGGGAGCTGTTTTTT.

This clonotype was recorded many times. This rearrangement joins TRBV7-2 to TRBJ2-1, with TRBD1 as a possible D gene (5 bases). The CDR3 runs 15 residues. CDR1 is SGHTA, CDR2 FQGNSA, per germline. Trimming stripped 1 base from V and 2 bases from J, with 9 bases between. CDR3 amino acids: CASSLEKGAYNEQFF. The CDR3 DNA reads as TGTGCCAGCAGCTTAGAAAAAGGGGCCTACAATGAGCAGTTCTTC.

This clonotype was counted many times. The chain joins TRBV5-1 to TRBJ2-5; D is undetermined. V lost 1 base and J 0 bases, leaving 16 bases between the germline ends. The CDR3 totals 17 residues. Per germline, CDR1 SGHRS and CDR2 YFSETQ. The CDR3 reads CASSLRVDEQYQETQYF. The CDR3 DNA is TGCGCCAGCAGCTTGCGAGTTGACGAGCAATACCAAGAGACCCAGTACTTC.